The sequence of this TCR beta chain was determined in a study of blood T cell repertoires in COVID-19. TCRdb's table, derived via immunoSEQ multiplex PCR, lists solely in-frame clones and lacks some. The top ten hold less than 4% of the sample, which has 250,000 or so clones, around 82% seen once. Trimming pared 11 bases from V and 4 bases from J, leaving 12 bases between. CDR3 length: 13 residues. CDR1 SSHAT and CDR2 FNYEAQ come from the germline V gene (reference sequence). The chain recombines TRBV7-7 with TRBJ1-6; D is unclear. This clonotype was obtained from a woman in her thirties or forties who had been exposed to COVID-19. Sequenced input: PBMCs or T cells enriched from blood (not recorded which). CDR3 protein: CAVGTDYNSPLHF. The CDR3 bases are TGTGCCGTTGGTACAGATTATAATTCACCCCTCCACTTT.